This TCR beta chain was sequenced during a study of blood T cell repertoires in COVID-19. Germline CDR1 KGHDR, CDR2 SFDVKD. The CDR3 is 16 residues long. Germline trimming cut 5 bases from V and 3 bases from J; bases unmatched to any gene: 11. Under the authors' procedure: Counts of nucleated cells, estimated from reference gene primer amplification, were obtained. Sequenced by immunoSEQ multiplex PCR; TCRdb stores in-frame clones only, minus some. The V and J calls and clone size are taken from that table; D and trimming were inferred from the DNA. Here the sample spans about 150,000 clones, around nine tenths being singletons.

The source is an older woman with acute or convalescent COVID-19. This chain connects TRBV24-1 to TRBJ2-5, with TRBD1 matching 7 bases. Sequences were obtained from peripheral blood. The CDR3 is CATSASGTAIKETQYF. The CDR3 DNA reads TGTGCCACCAGTGCCTCCGGGACAGCAATCAAAGAGACCCAGTACTTC.